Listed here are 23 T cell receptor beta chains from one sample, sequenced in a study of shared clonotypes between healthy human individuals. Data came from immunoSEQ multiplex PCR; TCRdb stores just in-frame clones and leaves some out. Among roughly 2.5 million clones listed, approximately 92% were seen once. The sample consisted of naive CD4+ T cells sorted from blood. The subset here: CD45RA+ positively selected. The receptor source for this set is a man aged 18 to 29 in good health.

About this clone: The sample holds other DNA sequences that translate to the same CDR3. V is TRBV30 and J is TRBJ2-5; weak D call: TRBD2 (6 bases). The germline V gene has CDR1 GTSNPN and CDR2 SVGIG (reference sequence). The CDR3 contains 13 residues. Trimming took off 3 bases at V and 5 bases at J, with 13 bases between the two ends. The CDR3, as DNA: TGTGCCTGGAGCGGAGGGTCGCAGGAGACCCAGTACTTC. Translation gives CAWSGGSQETQYF.

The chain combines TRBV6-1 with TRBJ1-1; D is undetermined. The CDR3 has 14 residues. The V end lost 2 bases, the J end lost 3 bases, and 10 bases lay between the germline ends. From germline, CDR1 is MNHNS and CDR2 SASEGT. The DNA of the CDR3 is TGTGCCAGCAGTGAAATCCAGATCTACACTGAAGCTTTCTTT. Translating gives CASSEIQIYTEAFF.

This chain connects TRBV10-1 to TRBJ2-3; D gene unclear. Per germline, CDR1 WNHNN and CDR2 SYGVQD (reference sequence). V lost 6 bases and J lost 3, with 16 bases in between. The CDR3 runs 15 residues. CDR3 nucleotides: TGCGCCAGCAGCGAATTACGGATGGGAACAGATACGCAGTATTTT. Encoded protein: CASSELRMGTDTQYF.

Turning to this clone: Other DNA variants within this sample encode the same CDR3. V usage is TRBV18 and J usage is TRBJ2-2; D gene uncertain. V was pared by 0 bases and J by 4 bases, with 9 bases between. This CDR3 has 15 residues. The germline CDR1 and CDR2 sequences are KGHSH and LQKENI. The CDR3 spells CASSPPAGSTGELFF. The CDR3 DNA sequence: TGTGCCAGCTCACCACCGGCAGGAAGCACCGGGGAGCTGTTTTTT. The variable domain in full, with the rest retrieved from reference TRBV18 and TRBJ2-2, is NAGVMQNPRHLVRRRGQEARLRCSPMKGHSHVYWYRQLPEEGLKFMVYLQKENIIDESGMPKERFSAEFPKEGPSILRIQQVVRGDSAAYFCASSPPAGSTGELFFGEGSRLTVL.

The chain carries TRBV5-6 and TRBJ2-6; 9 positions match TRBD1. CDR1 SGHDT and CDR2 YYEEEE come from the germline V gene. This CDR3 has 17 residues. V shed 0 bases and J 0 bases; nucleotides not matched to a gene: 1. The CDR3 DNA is TGTGCCAGCAGCTTGGAGACAGGGGGCTCTGGGGCCAACGTCCTGACTTTC. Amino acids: CASSLETGGSGANVLTF.

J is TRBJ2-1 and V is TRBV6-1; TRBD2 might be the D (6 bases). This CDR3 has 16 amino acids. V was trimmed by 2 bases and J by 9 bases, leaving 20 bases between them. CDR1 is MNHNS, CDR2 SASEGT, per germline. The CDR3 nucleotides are TGTGCCAGCAGTGAAACCCAGCTGACAATGGGGGGTGAGCAGTTCTTC. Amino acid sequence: CASSETQLTMGGEQFF.

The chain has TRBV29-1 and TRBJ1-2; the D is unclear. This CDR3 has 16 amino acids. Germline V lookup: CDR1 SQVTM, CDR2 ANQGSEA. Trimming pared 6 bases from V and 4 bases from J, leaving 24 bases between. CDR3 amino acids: CSVHSPLIPFLYGYTF. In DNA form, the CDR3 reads TGCAGCGTCCATTCGCCCCTAATCCCCTTCCTCTATGGCTACACCTTC. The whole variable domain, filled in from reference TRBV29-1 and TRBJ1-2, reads SAVISQKPSRDICQRGTSLTIQCQVDSQVTMMFWYRQQPGQSLTLIATANQGSEATYESGFVIDKFPISRPNLTFSTLTVSNMSPEDSSIYLCSVHSPLIPFLYGYTFGSGTRLTVV.

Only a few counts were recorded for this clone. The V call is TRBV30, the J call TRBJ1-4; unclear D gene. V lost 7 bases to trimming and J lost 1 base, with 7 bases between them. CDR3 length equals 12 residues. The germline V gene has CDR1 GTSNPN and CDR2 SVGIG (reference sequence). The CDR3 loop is CALEGTNEKLFF. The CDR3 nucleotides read TGTGCCTTGGAGGGAACTAATGAAAAACTGTTTTTT.

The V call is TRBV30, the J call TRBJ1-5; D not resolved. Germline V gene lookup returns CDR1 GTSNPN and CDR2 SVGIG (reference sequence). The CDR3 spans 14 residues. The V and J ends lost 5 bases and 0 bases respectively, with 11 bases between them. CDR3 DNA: TGTGCCTGGGGGCATTCTGGTAGCAATCAGCCCCAGCATTTT. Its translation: CAWGHSGSNQPQHF.

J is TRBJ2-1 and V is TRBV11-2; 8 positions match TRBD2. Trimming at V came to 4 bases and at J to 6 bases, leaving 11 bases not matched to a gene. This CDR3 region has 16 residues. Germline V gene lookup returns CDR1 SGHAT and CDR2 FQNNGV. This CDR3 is CASSSAMAGGLNEQFF. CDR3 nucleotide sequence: TGTGCCAGCAGCTCCGCTATGGCGGGGGGCCTCAATGAGCAGTTCTTC.

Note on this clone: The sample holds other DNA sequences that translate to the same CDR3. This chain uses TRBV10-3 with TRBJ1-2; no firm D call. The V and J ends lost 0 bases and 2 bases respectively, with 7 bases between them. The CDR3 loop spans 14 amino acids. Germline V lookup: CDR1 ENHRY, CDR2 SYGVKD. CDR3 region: CAISESGGNYGYTF. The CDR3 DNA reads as TGTGCCATCAGTGAGTCGGGAGGGAACTATGGCTACACCTTC.

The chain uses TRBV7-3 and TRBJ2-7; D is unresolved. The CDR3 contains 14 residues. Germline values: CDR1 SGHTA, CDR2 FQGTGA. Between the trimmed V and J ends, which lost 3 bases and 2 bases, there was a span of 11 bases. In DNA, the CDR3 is TGTGCCAGCAGCTTCTCGCTCGTTGCCTACGAGCAGTACTTC. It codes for CASSFSLVAYEQYF.

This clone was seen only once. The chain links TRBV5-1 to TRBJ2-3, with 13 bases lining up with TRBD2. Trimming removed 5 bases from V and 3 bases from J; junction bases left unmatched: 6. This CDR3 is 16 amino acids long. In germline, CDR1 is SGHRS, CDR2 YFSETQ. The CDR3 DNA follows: TGCGCCAGCAGTTCTCAACTAGCGGGAGGGACAGATACGCAGTATTTT. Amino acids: CASSSQLAGGTDTQYF.

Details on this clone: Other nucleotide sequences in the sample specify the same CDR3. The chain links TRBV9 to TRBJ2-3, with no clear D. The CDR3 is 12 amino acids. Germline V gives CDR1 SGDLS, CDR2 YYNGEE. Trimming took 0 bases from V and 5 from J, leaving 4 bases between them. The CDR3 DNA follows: TGTGCCAGCAGCGTAGGTATAGATACGCAGTATTTT. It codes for CASSVGIDTQYF.

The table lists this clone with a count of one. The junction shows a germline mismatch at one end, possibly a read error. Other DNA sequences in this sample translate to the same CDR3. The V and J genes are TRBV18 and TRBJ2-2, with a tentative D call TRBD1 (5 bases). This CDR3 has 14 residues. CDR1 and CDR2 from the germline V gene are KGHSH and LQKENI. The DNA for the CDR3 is TGTGCCAGCTCACCACAGGGGAACACGGGGGAGCTGTTTTTT. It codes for CASSPQGNTGELFF.

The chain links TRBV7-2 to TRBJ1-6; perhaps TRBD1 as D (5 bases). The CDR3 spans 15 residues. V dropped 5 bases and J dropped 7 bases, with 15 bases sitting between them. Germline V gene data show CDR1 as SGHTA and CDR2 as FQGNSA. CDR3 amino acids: CASSLGRGTNSPLHF. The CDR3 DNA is TGTGCCAGCAGCCTGGGACGTGGGACCAATTCACCCCTCCACTTT.

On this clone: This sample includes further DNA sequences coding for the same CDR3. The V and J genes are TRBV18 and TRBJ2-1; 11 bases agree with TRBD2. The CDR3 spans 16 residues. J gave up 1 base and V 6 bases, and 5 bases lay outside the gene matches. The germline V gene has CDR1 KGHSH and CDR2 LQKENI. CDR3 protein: CASSPASGRSYNEQFF. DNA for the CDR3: TGTGCCAGCTCGCCTGCTAGCGGGAGGTCCTACAATGAGCAGTTCTTC.

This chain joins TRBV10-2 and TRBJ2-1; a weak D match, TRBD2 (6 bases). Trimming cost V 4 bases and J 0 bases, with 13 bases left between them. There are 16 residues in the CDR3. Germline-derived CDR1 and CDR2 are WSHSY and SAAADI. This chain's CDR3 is CASSASSASSYNEQFF. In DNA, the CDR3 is TGCGCCAGCAGTGCGTCTAGCGCGAGCTCCTACAATGAGCAGTTCTTC.

CDR3 region: CASSQDISSYNEQFF. The CDR3 bases are TGTGCCAGCTCACAGGACATAAGCTCCTACAATGAGCAGTTCTTC. V and J are TRBV18 and TRBJ2-1; possibly TRBD1 for D (5 bases). CDR1 is KGHSH and CDR2 is LQKENI in the germline V gene. V lost 4 bases and J 0 bases, leaving 10 bases between the germline ends. CDR3 size: 15 residues.

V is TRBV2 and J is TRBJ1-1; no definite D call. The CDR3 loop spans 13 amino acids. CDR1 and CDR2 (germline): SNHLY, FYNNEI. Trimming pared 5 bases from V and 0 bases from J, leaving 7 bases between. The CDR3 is CASSSGMNTEAFF. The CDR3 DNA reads TGTGCCAGCAGTTCAGGAATGAACACTGAAGCTTTCTTT.

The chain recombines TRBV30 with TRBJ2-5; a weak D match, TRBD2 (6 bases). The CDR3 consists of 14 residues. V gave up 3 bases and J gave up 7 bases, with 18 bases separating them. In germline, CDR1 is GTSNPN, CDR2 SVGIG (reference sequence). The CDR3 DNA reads TGTGCCTGGAGCATCGGGACTTCCGGGGCGACCCAGTACTTC. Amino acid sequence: CAWSIGTSGATQYF.

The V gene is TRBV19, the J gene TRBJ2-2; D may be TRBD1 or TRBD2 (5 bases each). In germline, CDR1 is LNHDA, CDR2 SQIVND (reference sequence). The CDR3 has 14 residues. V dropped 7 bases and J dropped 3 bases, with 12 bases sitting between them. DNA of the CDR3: TGTGCCAGTACTAATGTGGGGGACACCGGGGAGCTGTTTTTT. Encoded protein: CASTNVGDTGELFF.

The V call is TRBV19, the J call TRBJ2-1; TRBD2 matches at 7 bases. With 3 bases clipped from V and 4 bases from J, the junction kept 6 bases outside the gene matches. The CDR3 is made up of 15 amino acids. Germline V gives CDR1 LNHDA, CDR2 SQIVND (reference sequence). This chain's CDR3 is CASSMGLAAYNEQFF. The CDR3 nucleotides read TGTGCCAGTAGTATGGGGCTAGCGGCTTACAATGAGCAGTTCTTC.